A single sample gave rise to the 30 T cell receptor beta chains below, sequenced in a study of OX40 agonist ivuxolimab in advanced cancers. TCRdb's table, derived via immunoSEQ multiplex PCR, lists solely in-frame clones and lacks some. This repertoire shows approximately 82,000 clones, approximately 87% found once; its top ten account for 0.75% to 0.85%. Sample: CD4+ or CD8+ T cells sorted from blood, taken in a trial of the OX40 agonist ivuxolimab. These receptors were taken from an adult with an advanced solid tumor such as melanoma, head and neck, liver or kidney cancer.

The J gene is TRBJ2-1, the V gene TRBV5-5, with TRBD2 identical over 7 bases. Germline lookup yields CDR1 SGHKS and CDR2 YYEKEE (reference sequence). The CDR3 contains 15 residues. V lost 2 bases and J lost 2; bases outside the gene matches: 4. The CDR3 sequence is CASSFSGGTYNEQFF. CDR3 DNA sequence: TGTGCCAGCAGCTTTTCGGGAGGAACCTACAATGAGCAGTTCTTC.

This sequence joins TRBV7-9 and TRBJ2-3; D is uncertain. CDR3 length: 16 residues. The germline gives CDR1 SEHNR, CDR2 FQNEAQ (reference sequence). V dropped 5 bases and J dropped 2 bases, with 17 bases sitting between them. In nucleotides, the CDR3 is TGTGCCAGCAGCCCGGCCGGGCCCCGGCCCACAGATACGCAGTATTTT. It codes for CASSPAGPRPTDTQYF.

The chain has TRBV7-2 and TRBJ2-3, with 9 positions matching TRBD2. The trim removed 1 base at V and 3 bases at J, leaving 8 bases unmatched. Germline V CDR1 and CDR2: SGHTA, FQGNSA. The CDR3 has 17 amino acids. CDR3 loop: CASSLVALAGLTDTQYF. DNA for the CDR3: TGTGCCAGCAGCTTAGTCGCCCTAGCGGGGCTAACAGATACGCAGTATTTT.

The chain links TRBV7-8 to TRBJ1-4, with a tentative D call TRBD1 (5 bases). V lost 7 bases and J 7 bases, leaving 16 bases between the germline ends. The CDR3 totals 14 residues. CDR1 is SGHVS and CDR2 is FQNEAQ in the germline V gene. The CDR3 reads CASNSRGIGEKLFF. Written as DNA, the CDR3 is TGTGCCAGCAACTCGCGGGGGATAGGTGAAAAACTGTTTTTT.

The chain links TRBV30 to TRBJ2-3, with D possibly matching TRBD1 (5 bases). Germline V CDR1 and CDR2: GTSNPN, SVGIG (reference sequence). The V gene lost 0 bases and the J gene lost 10 bases, with 11 bases spanning the gap. The CDR3 runs 12 residues. Here the CDR3 DNA reads TGTGCCTGGAGTGTAACGCAGGGCTCGCAGTATTTT. Translated: CAWSVTQGSQYF.

The gene calls are TRBV5-6 and TRBJ2-1; 11 nucleotides match TRBD2. The CDR3 length is 18 residues. V shed 2 bases and J 0 bases; nucleotides not matched to a gene: 7. Germline loops: CDR1 SGHDT, CDR2 YYEEEE. This chain's CDR3 is CASSFSGGGQSSYNEQFF. CDR3 DNA: TGTGCCAGCAGCTTTAGCGGGGGGGGTCAGAGCTCCTACAATGAGCAGTTCTTC.

This sequence joins TRBV29-1 and TRBJ2-5; no reliable D call. Germline V gene data show CDR1 as SQVTM and CDR2 as ANQGSEA. There are 15 residues in the CDR3. Trimming removed 0 bases at V and 1 base at J, with 12 bases between. DNA for the CDR3: TGCAGCGTTGAAGATGGGCAGTTTTCCCAAGAGACCCAGTACTTC. It is translated as CSVEDGQFSQETQYF.

The chain employs TRBV9 and TRBJ1-1; D remains ambiguous. Trimming removed 4 bases from V and 2 bases from J, with 12 bases in between. CDR1 is SGDLS and CDR2 is YYNGEE in the germline V gene. The CDR3 sequence is 14 residues long. CDR3 coding DNA: TGTGCCAGCAGCCGCGGAAATCCCAACACTGAAGCTTTCTTT. It translates to CASSRGNPNTEAFF.

The count of this clone is one. This chain joins TRBV7-9 and TRBJ1-1; D remains ambiguous. This CDR3 has 14 amino acids. Trimming removed 2 bases from V and 5 bases from J, with 12 bases in between. The germline V gene encodes CDR1 SEHNR and CDR2 FQNEAQ (reference sequence). CDR3 protein: CASSLMTKGTEAFF. The CDR3, as DNA: TGTGCCAGCAGCTTAATGACAAAAGGGACTGAAGCTTTCTTT.

This clone showed up just a few times. The V gene is TRBV18, the J gene TRBJ2-7; 9 nucleotides align to TRBD1. Germline lookup yields CDR1 KGHSH and CDR2 LQKENI. With 2 bases clipped from V and 8 bases from J, the junction kept 19 bases outside the gene matches. CDR3 length: 18 residues. Here the CDR3 DNA reads TGTGCCAGCTCACCATTAATCCGCAGGGACAGGGACTTTACGAAGCAGTACTTC. Protein sequence: CASSPLIRRDRDFTKQYF.

This clone has just a few counts. The V call is TRBV7-9, the J call TRBJ1-2; D perhaps matches TRBD1 (5 bases). Germline V lookup: CDR1 SEHNR, CDR2 FQNEAQ (reference sequence). The V end lost 3 bases, the J end lost 6 bases, and 14 bases lay between the germline ends. CDR3 length: 14 amino acids. The CDR3 protein is CASSLDAGSHGYTF. CDR3 bases: TGTGCCAGCAGCTTGGACGCAGGGTCACATGGCTACACCTTC.

The chain recombines TRBV6-5 with TRBJ2-5; D tentatively reads TRBD1 or TRBD2 (6 bases each). Germline CDR1 and CDR2: MNHEY and SVGAGI. This CDR3 has 15 residues. The V end lost 0 bases, the J end lost 7 bases, and 15 bases lay between the germline ends. The CDR3 loop reads CASSYSFIEGGTQYF. CDR3 DNA: TGTGCCAGCAGTTACTCGTTCATCGAGGGGGGGACCCAGTACTTC.

The chain links TRBV5-4 to TRBJ1-2, with D perhaps matching TRBD1 (6 bases). In germline, CDR1 is SGHNT, CDR2 YYREEE (reference sequence). The CDR3 has 12 amino acids. Trimming shortened V by 5 bases and J by 3 bases, and 8 bases separated the two germline ends. Written as DNA, the CDR3 is TGTGCCAGCAGTTACAGGGACTATGGCTACACCTTC. Amino acid sequence: CASSYRDYGYTF.

The V and J genes are TRBV6-5 and TRBJ1-2; D is ambiguous. V lost 6 bases and J lost 6, with 8 bases in between. The CDR3 sequence is 11 residues long. Germline lookup yields CDR1 MNHEY and CDR2 SVGAGI. The CDR3 region is CASRARDGYTF. Written as DNA, the CDR3 is TGTGCCAGCAGAGCTAGGGATGGCTACACCTTC.

The V call is TRBV5-6, the J call TRBJ2-1; 7 bases match TRBD1. The V segment lost 4 bases and the J segment 7 bases; nucleotides outside the gene matches: 8. Germline V gene data show CDR1 as SGHDT and CDR2 as YYEEEE. The CDR3 covers 14 residues. As DNA, the CDR3 is TGTGCCAGCAGCCCCTACGACAGGGAAAATGAGCAGTTCTTC. It translates to CASSPYDRENEQFF. Using reference TRBV5-6 and TRBJ2-1 for the parts outside the CDR3, the full variable domain is DAGVTQSPTHLIKTRGQQVTLRCSPKSGHDTVSWYQQALGQGPQFIFQYYEEEERQRGNFPDRFSGHQFPNYSSELNVNALLLGDSALYLCASSPYDRENEQFFGPGTRLTVL.

The rearrangement uses TRBV6-5 and TRBJ1-5, with a tentative D call TRBD1 (5 bases). Germline V CDR1 and CDR2: MNHEY, SVGAGI. V gave up 4 bases and J gave up 1 base, with 11 bases separating them. This CDR3 has 15 residues. CDR3 sequence reads: CASSLSRESNQPQHF. The DNA for the CDR3 is TGTGCCAGCAGTTTATCCAGGGAAAGCAATCAGCCCCAGCATTTT.

This clone was recorded a few times. The chain links TRBV6-6 to TRBJ1-4; 8 nucleotides match TRBD1. Per the germline V gene, CDR1 is MNHNY and CDR2 is SVGAGI (reference sequence). There are 15 residues in the CDR3. Trimming took 7 bases from V and 3 from J; bases not matched to a gene: 7. CDR3 in DNA: TGTGCCAGCATTCCGTCGGGACAGGCTAATGAAAAACTGTTTTTT. Protein sequence: CASIPSGQANEKLFF.

V is TRBV5-4 and J is TRBJ2-5; no reliable D call. The germline CDR1 and CDR2 sequences are SGHNT and YYREEE (reference sequence). This CDR3 region has 12 residues. The V end was cut by 5 bases, the J end by 9 bases, with 14 bases between. The CDR3 DNA sequence: TGTGCCAGCAGATTTGGACGTGAGGCCCAGTACTTC. As protein: CASRFGREAQYF.

The rearrangement uses TRBV5-6 and TRBJ1-4; D unresolved. Looked up from germline, CDR1 is SGHDT and CDR2 is YYEEEE. V was cut by 5 bases and J by 0 bases, with 14 bases left in between. The CDR3 covers 16 residues. CDR3 DNA: TGTGCCAGCAGTTGGCAAATAGGAGCAACTAATGAAAAACTGTTTTTT. Residues: CASSWQIGATNEKLFF.

This chain connects TRBV18 to TRBJ1-2, with no clear D. The V end lost 2 bases, the J end lost 8 bases, and 12 bases lay between the germline ends. CDR3 length: 13 amino acids. Per germline, CDR1 KGHSH and CDR2 LQKENI. The CDR3 sequence: CASSPELRGGYTF. CDR3 coding DNA: TGTGCCAGCTCACCAGAGTTGAGAGGCGGCTACACCTTC.

CDR3 amino acids: CASSPIPAGGVNEQFF. CDR3 DNA: TGTGCCAGCAGTCCCATCCCAGCGGGGGGGGTAAATGAGCAGTTCTTC. The chain carries TRBV27 and TRBJ2-1, with 10 bases that match TRBD2. V lost 5 bases, J lost 7 bases, and 11 bases stayed unmatched. The CDR3 has 16 amino acids. Germline V gives CDR1 MNHEY, CDR2 SMNVEV (reference sequence).

This clone was counted a single time. The gene calls are TRBV7-2 and TRBJ1-5; 7 bases line up with TRBD1. Germline V lookup: CDR1 SGHTA, CDR2 FQGNSA. The CDR3 runs 15 residues. The V gene end was trimmed by 1 base and the J gene end by 4 bases; junction bases not matched to a gene: 4. CDR3 protein: CASSLVTGDNQPQHF. As DNA, the CDR3 is TGTGCCAGCAGCTTAGTCACAGGGGATAATCAGCCCCAGCATTTT.

The chain recombines TRBV4-1 with TRBJ2-4, with D possibly matching TRBD1 (6 bases). V lost 0 bases and J 0 bases, leaving 9 bases between the germline ends. This CDR3 region has 16 residues. Germline CDR1 and CDR2: MGHRA and YSYEKL. CDR3 bases: TGCGCCAGCAGCCAAGATCAGGGGATAGCCAAAAACATTCAGTACTTC. Protein sequence: CASSQDQGIAKNIQYF.

This chain connects TRBV2 to TRBJ2-7; 7 positions agree with TRBD1. The CDR3 consists of 14 residues. CDR1 and CDR2 from the germline V gene are SNHLY and FYNNEI. V lost 8 bases and J lost 0; bases outside the gene matches: 7. CDR3 sequence (DNA): TGTGCCAGCCGCACAGGGGCCTTCTCCTACGAGCAGTACTTC. It encodes CASRTGAFSYEQYF. The entire variable domain, with the rest obtained from reference TRBV2 and TRBJ2-7, is as follows: EPEVTQTPSHQVTQMGQEVILRCVPISNHLYFYWYRQILGQKVEFLVSFYNNEISEKSEIFDDQFSVERPDGSNFTLKIRSTKLEDSAMYFCASRTGAFSYEQYFGPGTRLTVT.

A few counts support this clone. This chain joins TRBV19 and TRBJ1-1, with 7 bases lining up with TRBD1. The CDR3 contains 14 residues. Looked up from germline, CDR1 is LNHDA and CDR2 is SQIVND (reference sequence). The V and J ends lost 7 bases and 2 bases, in that order; junction bases with no gene match: 7. The CDR3 loop is CASNEGAVNTEAFF. The CDR3 DNA sequence: TGTGCCAGTAACGAGGGGGCGGTCAACACTGAAGCTTTCTTT.

This sequence joins TRBV7-6 and TRBJ2-3, with D possibly being TRBD2 (6 bases). The CDR3 totals 15 residues. Germline V gene data show CDR1 as SGHVS and CDR2 as FNYEAQ. V was trimmed by 5 bases and J by 2 bases, leaving 14 bases between them. CDR3 in DNA: TGTGCCAGCAGCCCCGGGAGACAAATCACAGATACGCAGTATTTT. Its protein product is CASSPGRQITDTQYF.

V and J are TRBV4-2 and TRBJ1-6; 11 positions match TRBD1. The CDR3 covers 15 residues. V dropped 2 bases and J dropped 8; count of bases not matched to a gene: 2. Germline V gene sequence: CDR1 LGHNA, CDR2 YNFKEQ. The CDR3 reads CASSQRDRGDSPLHF. The CDR3 nucleotides read TGTGCCAGCAGCCAAAGGGACAGGGGGGATTCACCCCTCCACTTT.

The chain carries TRBV4-2 and TRBJ2-5; 13 bases line up with TRBD2. This CDR3 is 17 amino acids long. V shed 1 base, J shed 3 bases, and the junction held 5 bases outside the gene matches. The germline V gene has CDR1 LGHNA and CDR2 YNFKEQ. The CDR3 sequence is CASSQVRTSGSEETQYF. CDR3 DNA sequence: TGTGCCAGCAGCCAAGTTCGGACTAGCGGGAGCGAAGAGACCCAGTACTTC.

V gene TRBV7-2 combines with J gene TRBJ2-2; maybe TRBD1 (6 bases). The germline V gene has CDR1 SGHTA and CDR2 FQGNSA. CDR3 length: 16 amino acids. V was clipped by 5 bases and J by 4 bases, with 17 bases between them. The CDR3 sequence: CASSPPRDTSTGELFF. CDR3 bases: TGTGCCAGCAGCCCTCCCCGGGACACCTCCACCGGGGAGCTGTTTTTT.

The gene calls are TRBV5-1 and TRBJ1-5; 7 bases agree with TRBD1. The germline gives CDR1 SGHRS, CDR2 YFSETQ. J gave up 4 bases and V 0 bases, and 4 bases lay outside the gene matches. The CDR3 is made up of 15 amino acids. The CDR3 DNA is TGCGCCAGCAGCTTGGGGGGACAGATAAATCAGCCCCAGCATTTT. It yields the protein CASSLGGQINQPQHF.